One T cell receptor (beta chain) is described in this entry. This sample was taken from a study of control samples from healthy donors and cancer patients. The CDR3 has 14 amino acids. Trimming shortened V by 0 bases and J by 4 bases, and 9 bases separated the two germline ends. Germline assignment: CDR1 LGHDT and CDR2 YNNKEL (reference sequence). Method: immunoSEQ multiplex PCR; TCRdb's copy keeps in-frame clones and lacks some. The sample yields about 160,000 clones, approximately 94% seen once. The sample taken for sequencing was blood. This chain links TRBV3-1 (or the pseudogene TRBV3-2) with TRBJ1-1, with D uncertain. This clonotype was sampled from a man between 18 and 35 years old in good health. In DNA, the CDR3 is TGTGCCAGCAGCCAAGACACGGGAATCACTGAAGCTTTCTTT. Protein: CASSQDTGITEAFF.